The 13 T cell receptor beta chains listed next were all sequenced from one sample in a study of identical twins. TCRdb itself ran the 5' RACE reads through MiXCR, one entry per CDR3 protein. The table has some 97,000 distinct CDR3 sequences, 5.9% seen once. Sequencing was carried out using memory T cells sorted from blood. These receptors all stem from a woman between 50 and 59 years old in good health.

There are many counts of this clonotype. The J gene is TRBJ2-1, the V gene TRBV20-1, with D hard to call. Trimming took 3 bases from V and 0 from J, leaving 9 bases between them. Germline assignment: CDR1 DFQATT and CDR2 SNEGSKA (reference sequence). This CDR3 has 14 residues. CDR3 amino acids: CSASRLYSYNEQFF. CDR3 DNA sequence: TGCAGTGCTAGTCGTTTGTACTCCTACAATGAGCAGTTCTTC.

This clonotype was found a few times. The chain combines TRBV5-6 with TRBJ2-1; D is undetermined. The CDR3 totals 15 residues. Germline assignment: CDR1 SGHDT and CDR2 YYEEEE. V lost 4 bases and J lost 0, with 11 bases in between. The CDR3 DNA sequence: TGTGCCAGCAGCCTGGCTGGGCCCTCCTACAATGAGCAGTTCTTC. This gives the protein CASSLAGPSYNEQFF.

This clonotype was counted ten times or more. The V call is TRBV15, the J call TRBJ1-1, with D uncertain. The V gene lost 11 bases and the J gene lost 1 base, with 14 bases spanning the gap. The CDR3 sequence is 13 residues long. In germline, CDR1 is LNHNV, CDR2 YYDKDF (reference sequence). In DNA form, the CDR3 reads TGTGCCTCAGCTATAAGCCGGAACACTGAAGCTTTCTTT. This sequence encodes CASAISRNTEAFF.

This clonotype was seen ten or more times. The chain joins TRBV12-3 or TRBV12-4 to TRBJ1-2, with 7 bases fitting TRBD1. With V trimmed by 7 bases and J by 4 bases, 12 bases remained unmatched. This CDR3 has 15 residues. The CDR3 coding sequence is TGTGCCAGCACAAAGGAAACAGGGGACCTCTATGGCTACACCTTC. It codes for CASTKETGDLYGYTF.

The chain links TRBV11-2 to TRBJ1-1, with TRBD1 as a possible D gene (5 bases). V dropped 1 base and J dropped 1 base, with 7 bases sitting between them. The CDR3 totals 14 residues. Per germline, CDR1 SGHAT and CDR2 FQNNGV. Here the CDR3 reads CASSLVGGNTEAFF. DNA of the CDR3: TGTGCCAGCAGCTTAGTGGGGGGGAACACTGAAGCTTTCTTT.

This sequence joins TRBV19 and TRBJ2-7; 7 nucleotides line up with TRBD2. CDR3 size: 15 residues. Trimming at V came to 5 bases and at J to 2 bases, leaving 9 bases not matched to a gene. The V gene's germline CDR1 is LNHDA and CDR2 SQIVND (reference sequence). CDR3 coding DNA: TGTGCCAGTAGTGGATCTAGCGGACGGACCTACGAGCAGTACGTC. Translating gives CASSGSSGRTYEQYV.

Details on this clonotype: With a much larger clone just one base away, this may be a read error. The genes are TRBV7-3 and TRBJ2-3; D is perhaps TRBD1 or TRBD2 (5 bases each). Germline assignment: CDR1 SGHTA and CDR2 FQGTGA. The CDR3 is 15 amino acids. The chain's CDR3 is CASSPSGGPADAQYF. The CDR3 DNA sequence: TGTGCCAGCAGCCCGTCTGGGGGTCCGGCAGATGCGCAGTATTTT.

This clonotype occurred many times. The chain uses TRBV6-6 and TRBJ2-7; 8 nucleotides align to TRBD2. This CDR3 has 17 amino acids. J was trimmed by 2 bases and V by 7 bases; bases with no gene match: 16. The germline gives CDR1 MNHNY, CDR2 SVGAGI (reference sequence). CDR3 region: CASIRSNRVAGTYEQYF. DNA for the CDR3: TGTGCCAGCATAAGATCCAACAGGGTAGCGGGAACCTACGAGCAGTACTTC.

The sample holds many counts of this clonotype. V and J are TRBV12-3 or TRBV12-4 and TRBJ2-6, with 12 positions matching TRBD1. The CDR3 consists of 24 residues. Unmatched junction bases numbered 24, after V lost 6 bases and J lost 0 bases. CDR3: CASSPEGPAGQGAFFLSGANVLTF. For the CDR3, the DNA is TGTGCCAGCAGCCCCGAGGGTCCCGCGGGACAGGGGGCATTTTTCCTCTCTGGGGCCAACGTCCTGACTTTC.

This clonotype was observed at least ten times. The chain carries TRBV20-1 and TRBJ1-5; 7 positions match TRBD1. Germline CDR1 DFQATT, CDR2 SNEGSKA (reference sequence). The length of the CDR3 is 13 residues. Trimming took 6 bases from V and 4 from J; bases not matched to a gene: 6. The CDR3 sequence: CSALGQINQPQHF. CDR3 sequence (DNA): TGCAGTGCGCTGGGACAGATAAATCAGCCCCAGCATTTT.

This clonotype was counted many times. J is TRBJ2-5 and V is TRBV18, with 11 bases fitting TRBD2. The CDR3 is 16 residues long. V gave up 3 bases and J gave up 3 bases; unmatched junction bases: 6. Per germline, CDR1 KGHSH and CDR2 LQKENI. The CDR3 loop is CASSPTELAGEETQYF. CDR3 DNA: TGTGCCAGCTCACCGACCGAACTAGCGGGAGAAGAGACCCAGTACTTC.

In its sample, this clonotype was seen a few times. The V and J genes are TRBV18 and TRBJ2-3; D assignment may be TRBD1 or TRBD2 (5 bases each). Germline V gene data show CDR1 as KGHSH and CDR2 as LQKENI. The CDR3 consists of 14 residues. Deletions cut 3 bases from V and 3 bases from J, with 10 bases between. For the CDR3, the DNA is TGTGCCAGCTCACCGGGACCCTCAACAGATACGCAGTATTTT. It specifies CASSPGPSTDTQYF.

This clonotype was counted many times. The J gene is TRBJ2-3, the V gene TRBV12-3 or TRBV12-4; D is unclear. The CDR3 runs to 15 residues. The germline V and J ends were trimmed by 3 bases and 1 base, with 11 bases remaining between them. The CDR3 protein is CASSFVRVGTDTQYF. The CDR3 bases are TGTGCCAGCAGTTTTGTTAGAGTAGGCACAGATACGCAGTATTTT.